A single sample gave rise to the 2 T cell receptor beta chains below, sequenced in a study of T cells in Graves' hyperthyroidism and ophthalmopathy (dated by TCRdb to about 2019). Library construction relied on multiplex PCR. For sequencing, an Illumina HiSeq 2000 was employed. The TCR beta CDR3 regions were amplified from RNA transcripts. A first-round RT-PCR of the TCR CDR3 used the HTBI primer set with the Qiagen OneStep RT-PCR kit. TCRdb redid the processing of the public reads, applying fastp at Q25 and MiXCR, and retained in-frame beta chains. Rows with one shared CDR3 protein collapse into an entry with the most common genes and DNA. In all, the sample holds approximately 260,000 distinct CDR3 sequences, and about 15% of those were seen once. The ten largest account for 30% to 35% of the sample. Input material: blood. All receptors come from a woman in her fifties or sixties with Graves' hyperthyroidism that later progressed to Graves' ophthalmopathy.

The genes are TRBV27 and TRBJ1-5; D is perhaps TRBD1 (6 bases). In germline, CDR1 is MNHEY, CDR2 SMNVEV (reference sequence). Trimming pared 4 bases from V and 6 bases from J, leaving 13 bases between. The CDR3 is 14 residues long. For the CDR3, the DNA is TGTGCCAGCAGTTCCAAGGGGGGGGGTCAGCCCCAGCATTTT. Protein sequence: CASSSKGGGQPQHF.

Details on this clonotype: One end of the junction varies from germline; a read error may be responsible. V usage is TRBV5-1 and J usage is TRBJ2-7; the match to TRBD2 covers 7 bases. There are 17 residues in the CDR3. Germline V gene sequence: CDR1 SGHRS, CDR2 YFSETQ. The CDR3 here is CASSFGPQSSGTYEQYF. The CDR3 bases are TGTGCCAGCAGCTTTGGGCCCCAGTCAAGCGGGACCTACGAGCAGTACTTC.